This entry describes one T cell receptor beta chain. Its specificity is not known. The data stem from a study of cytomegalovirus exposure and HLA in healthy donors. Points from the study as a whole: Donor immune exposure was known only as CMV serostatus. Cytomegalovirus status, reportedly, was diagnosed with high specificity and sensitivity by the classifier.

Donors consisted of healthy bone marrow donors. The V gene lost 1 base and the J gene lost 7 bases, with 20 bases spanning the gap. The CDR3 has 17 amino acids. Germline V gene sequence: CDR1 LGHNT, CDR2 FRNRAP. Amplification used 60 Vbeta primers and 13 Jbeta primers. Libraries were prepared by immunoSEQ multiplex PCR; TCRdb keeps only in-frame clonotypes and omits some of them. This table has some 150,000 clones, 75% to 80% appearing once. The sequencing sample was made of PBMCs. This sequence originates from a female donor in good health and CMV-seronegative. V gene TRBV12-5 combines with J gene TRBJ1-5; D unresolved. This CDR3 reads CASGLATGSGRGQPQHF. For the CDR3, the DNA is TGTGCTAGTGGTTTGGCGACCGGCTCGGGAAGAGGACAGCCCCAGCATTTT.